This paragraph reports one TCR beta chain. Its antigen is undetermined. All donors participated as healthy donors of bone marrow. The data stem from a study of cytomegalovirus exposure and HLA in healthy donors. Study results and limitations: It has been reported that TCR beta sequences accurately predicted the HLA-A and HLA-B alleles of most subjects. Presence/absence analyses took donor sequencing depth as roughly uniform.

It was with 60 Vbeta and 13 Jbeta primers that the PCR ran. Some clones are missing from TCRdb's copy, which holds only in-frame ones; the method was immunoSEQ multiplex PCR. The sample includes nearly 110,000 clones, roughly four fifths of them seen just once. Per germline, CDR1 LGHNA and CDR2 YSLEER. This CDR3 contains 13 residues. The V end lost 2 bases, the J end lost 2 bases, and 4 bases lay between the germline ends. The receptor was derived from a young man in good health and CMV-seronegative. The rearrangement uses TRBV4-3 and TRBJ2-1; D unresolved. The sequenced sample was PBMCs. The CDR3 DNA reads TGCGCCAGCAGCCAACTAGCCTACAATGAGCAGTTCTTC. Translation gives CASSQLAYNEQFF.